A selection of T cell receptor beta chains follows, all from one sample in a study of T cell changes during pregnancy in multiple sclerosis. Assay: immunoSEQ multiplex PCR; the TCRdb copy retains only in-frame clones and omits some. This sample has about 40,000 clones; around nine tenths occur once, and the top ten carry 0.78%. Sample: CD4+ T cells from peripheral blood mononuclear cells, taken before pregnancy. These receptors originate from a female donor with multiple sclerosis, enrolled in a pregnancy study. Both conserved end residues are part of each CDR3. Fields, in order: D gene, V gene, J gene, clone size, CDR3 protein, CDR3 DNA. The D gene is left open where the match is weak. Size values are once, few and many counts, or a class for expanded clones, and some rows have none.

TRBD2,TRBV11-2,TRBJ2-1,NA,CASSLRLAVHNEQFF,TGTGCCAGCAGCTTAAGACTAGCGGTTCACAATGAGCAGTTCTTC
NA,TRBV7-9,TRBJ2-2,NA,CASSSRGPGTGELFF,TGTGCCAGCAGCTCCAGGGGCCCGGGGACCGGGGAGCTGTTTTTT
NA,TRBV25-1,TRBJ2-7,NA,CASRLGSRYEQYF,TGTGCCAGCAGGCTAGGTTCGCGCTACGAGCAGTACTTC
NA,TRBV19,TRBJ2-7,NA,CASSITGAPYEQYF,TGTGCCAGTAGTATAACTGGGGCCCCCTACGAGCAGTACTTC
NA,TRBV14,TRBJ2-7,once,CASSPKRGDFPYEQYF,TGTGCCAGCAGCCCCAAGAGAGGGGACTTTCCCTACGAGCAGTACTTC
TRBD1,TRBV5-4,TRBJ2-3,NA,CASSSTGGDDTQYF,TGTGCCAGCAGTTCGACAGGGGGCGACGATACGCAGTATTTT
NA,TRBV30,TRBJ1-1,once,CAWSGMAEAFF,TGTGCCTGGAGCGGGATGGCTGAAGCTTTCTTT
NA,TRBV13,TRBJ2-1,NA,CASSLEHRRATYNEQFF,TGTGCCAGCAGCTTGGAACACCGGAGGGCCACCTACAATGAGCAGTTCTTC
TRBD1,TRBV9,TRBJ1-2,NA,CASSITSGTGFYGYTF,TGTGCCAGCAGCATTACATCCGGGACAGGATTTTATGGCTACACCTTC
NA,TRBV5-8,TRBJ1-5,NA,CASSLGRQGNQPQHF,TGTGCCAGCAGCTTGGGGCGTCAGGGCAATCAGCCCCAGCATTTT
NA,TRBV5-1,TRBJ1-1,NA,CASSLEGWTEAFF,TGCGCCAGCAGCTTGGAGGGGTGGACTGAAGCTTTCTTT
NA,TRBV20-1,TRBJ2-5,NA,CSASQETQYF,TGCAGTGCTAGTCAGGAGACCCAGTACTTC
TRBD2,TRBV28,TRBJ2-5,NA,CASLSPSGGKETQYF,TGTGCCAGCCTTTCCCCTAGCGGGGGTAAGGAGACCCAGTACTTC
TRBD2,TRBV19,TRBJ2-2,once,CASSGDPRDYRNTGELFF,TGTGCCAGTAGTGGAGATCCTCGGGACTACCGGAACACCGGGGAGCTGTTTTTT
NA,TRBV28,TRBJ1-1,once,CASSYPQGMNTEAFF,TGTGCCAGCAGCTACCCACAGGGAATGAACACTGAAGCTTTCTTT
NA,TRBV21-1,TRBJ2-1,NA,CASSPRDFPSSYNEQFF,TGTGCCAGCAGCCCCCGGGACTTCCCTAGCTCCTACAATGAGCAGTTCTTC
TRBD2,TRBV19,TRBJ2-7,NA,CASSRFGTISGSAGYEQYF,TGTGCCAGTAGTAGATTCGGCACTATAAGCGGGAGTGCGGGGTACGAGCAGTACTTC
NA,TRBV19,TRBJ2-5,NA,CASSIVGSGAQYF,TGTGCCAGTAGTATAGTTGGTTCGGGGGCCCAGTACTTC
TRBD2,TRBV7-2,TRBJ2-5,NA,CASSLLAGGGWETQYF,TGTGCCAGCAGCCTCCTAGCGGGAGGTGGATGGGAGACCCAGTACTTC
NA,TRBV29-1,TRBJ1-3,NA,CSVVGGRSGNTIYF,TGCAGCGTTGTAGGGGGTAGGTCTGGAAACACCATATATTTT
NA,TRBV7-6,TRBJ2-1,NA,CASSFNARNSYNEQFF,TGTGCCAGCAGCTTCAACGCCAGGAACTCCTACAATGAGCAGTTCTTC
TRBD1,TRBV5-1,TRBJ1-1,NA,CASSLAGQGPGTEAFF,TGCGCCAGCAGCTTGGCGGGACAGGGACCGGGGACTGAAGCTTTCTTT
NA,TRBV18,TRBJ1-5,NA,CASSPSAGYSNQPQHF,TGTGCCAGCTCACCAAGTGCGGGGTATAGCAATCAGCCCCAGCATTTT
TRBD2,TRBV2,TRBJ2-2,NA,CASSSLAGGNTGELFF,TGTGCCAGCAGCTCACTAGCGGGAGGGAACACCGGGGAGCTGTTTTTT
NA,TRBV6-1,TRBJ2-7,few,CASSTGSGEQYF,TGTGCCAGCAGTACGGGTTCCGGCGAGCAGTACTTC
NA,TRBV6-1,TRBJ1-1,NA,CASSEAQGTEAFF,TGTGCCAGCAGTGAAGCCCAGGGGACTGAAGCTTTCTTT
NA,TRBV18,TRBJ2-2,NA,CASSPPVVPGELFF,TGTGCCAGCTCACCACCGGTAGTACCCGGGGAGCTGTTTTTT
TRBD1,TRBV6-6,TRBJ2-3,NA,CASSRPQGAEGDTQYF,TGTGCCAGCAGTAGGCCACAGGGGGCTGAGGGAGATACGCAGTATTTT
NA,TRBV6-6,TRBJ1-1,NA,CASVRGTNTEAFF,TGTGCCTCCGTCCGGGGGACCAACACTGAAGCTTTCTTT
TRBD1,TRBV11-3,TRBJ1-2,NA,CASSTAGTGYGYTF,TGTGCCAGCAGTACCGCAGGGACAGGGTATGGCTACACCTTC
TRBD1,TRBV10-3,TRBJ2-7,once,CAISARGLQYEQYF,TGTGCCATCAGTGCGAGGGGGCTCCAATACGAGCAGTACTTC
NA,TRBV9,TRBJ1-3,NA,CASSAPKQGLRGNTIYF,TGTGCCAGCAGCGCCCCAAAACAGGGATTGAGGGGAAACACCATATATTTT
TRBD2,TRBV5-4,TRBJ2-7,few,CASSPQGGRAYEQYF,TGTGCCAGCAGCCCCCAGGGCGGGAGGGCCTACGAGCAGTACTTC
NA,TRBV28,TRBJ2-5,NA,CASGGVETQYF,TGTGCCAGCGGAGGGGTGGAGACCCAGTACTTC
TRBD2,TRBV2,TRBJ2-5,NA,CASSAGGPPETQYF,TGTGCCAGCAGCGCGGGAGGGCCCCCGGAGACCCAGTACTTC
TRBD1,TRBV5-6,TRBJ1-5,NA,CASSLRTGVDSNQPQHF,TGTGCCAGCAGCTTGCGAACAGGGGTGGACAGCAATCAGCCCCAGCATTTT
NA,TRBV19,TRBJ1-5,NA,CASRSTGSVYQPQHF,TGTGCCAGTAGGAGTACAGGGTCCGTCTATCAGCCCCAGCATTTT
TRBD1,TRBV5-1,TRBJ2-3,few,CASRLGQAGTDTQYF,TGCGCCAGCAGGCTCGGACAGGCTGGCACAGATACGCAGTATTTT
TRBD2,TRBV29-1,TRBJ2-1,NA,CSVEEGGRGSGEQFF,TGCAGCGTTGAAGAGGGCGGGAGGGGATCAGGTGAGCAGTTCTTC
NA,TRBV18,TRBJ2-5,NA,CASSPPSQETQYF,TGTGCCAGCTCACCTCCCTCCCAAGAGACCCAGTACTTC
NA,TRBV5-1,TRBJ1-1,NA,CASSLAGGGTEAFF,TGCGCCAGCAGCTTGGCCGGGGGGGGCACTGAAGCTTTCTTT
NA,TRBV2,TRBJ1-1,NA,CASGRGLTEAFF,TGTGCCAGCGGTCGGGGTTTGACTGAAGCTTTCTTT